Below are 32 T cell receptor beta chains sequenced from a single sample in a study of T cell responses to AZD1222 COVID-19 vaccine (dated by TCRdb to about 2021). The time point label, read with the paper, signifies: about 28 days (+/-7) after the second vaccine dose. Libraries were built with the immunoSEQ multiplex PCR assay. The source is immuneACCESS, and TCRdb retained only in-frame sequences with V and J called. Part of the clones is not carried over; for the studies checked, unresolved V genes explain less than half of this, and the remainder is unexplained. The sample table records some 190,000 clones; roughly 90% of these occur just once. The ten largest clones represent approximately 1.7% of the sample. Sample: peripheral blood, taken 28 days after the second AZD1222 dose. These TCRs come from an adult who received the AZD1222 COVID-19 vaccine.

The sample holds a few counts of this clone. The chain couples TRBV7-9 to TRBJ1-5, with D possibly matching TRBD1 (5 bases). Germline loops: CDR1 SEHNR, CDR2 FQNEAQ (reference sequence). V lost 3 bases and J 5 bases, leaving 17 bases between the germline ends. The length of the CDR3 is 16 residues. The CDR3 region is CASSLGHGARDQPQHF. In DNA form, the CDR3 reads TGTGCCAGCAGCTTGGGGCACGGGGCTAGGGATCAGCCCCAGCATTTT.

The chain is built from TRBV19 and TRBJ2-2; D not certain. The germline V and J ends were trimmed by 5 bases and 8 bases, with 12 bases remaining between them. The CDR3 is made up of 13 amino acids. CDR1 LNHDA and CDR2 SQIVND come from the germline V gene (reference sequence). CDR3 loop: CASSWEYSGELFF. CDR3 sequence (DNA): TGTGCCAGTAGTTGGGAATATTCGGGGGAGCTGTTTTTT.

The V and J genes are TRBV18 and TRBJ1-2; weak D call: TRBD1 (5 bases). The length of the CDR3 is 15 residues. V dropped 3 bases and J dropped 5 bases, with 16 bases sitting between them. Germline V gene data show CDR1 as KGHSH and CDR2 as LQKENI. DNA of the CDR3: TGTGCCAGCTCACCCTCGACAGAAACTCGATATGGCTACACCTTC. It yields the protein CASSPSTETRYGYTF.

The chain carries TRBV27 and TRBJ1-2, with D uncertain. Germline V CDR1 and CDR2: MNHEY, SMNVEV (reference sequence). There are 13 residues in the CDR3. Trimming shortened V by 6 bases and J by 3 bases, and 11 bases separated the two germline ends. As DNA, the CDR3 is TGTGCCAGCAGGCGAGACGGATACTATGGCTACACCTTC. Encoded protein: CASRRDGYYGYTF.

The chain joins TRBV24-1 to TRBJ1-3; D is ambiguous. Trimming pared 9 bases from V and 0 bases from J, leaving 8 bases between. The length of the CDR3 is 13 residues. Germline CDR1 is KGHDR and CDR2 is SFDVKD. The CDR3 DNA follows: TGTGCCACCCAATCAGGCTCTGGAAACACCATATATTTT. Translation gives CATQSGSGNTIYF.

Points on this clone: The junction does not match germline at one end; this may be a read error. The chain couples TRBV10-2 to TRBJ1-1, with 7 bases matching TRBD1. The CDR3 has 12 amino acids. Germline CDR1 WSHSY, CDR2 SAAADI. CDR3 DNA: TGCGCCAGCGGGGGGACAGTACCTGAATCTTTCTTT. Amino acids: CASGGTVPESFF.

The CDR3 sequence is CASSLLARGMNTEAFF. The DNA for the CDR3 is TGCGCCAGCAGCCTATTGGCGCGGGGTATGAACACTGAAGCTTTCTTT. V gene TRBV5-1 combines with J gene TRBJ1-1; D not certain. The CDR3 runs to 16 residues. Germline lookup yields CDR1 SGHRS and CDR2 YFSETQ. Trimming removed 4 bases at V and 0 bases at J, with 16 bases between.

This sequence joins TRBV4-1 and TRBJ1-4; the D is unclear. The germline gives CDR1 MGHRA, CDR2 YSYEKL. V was clipped by 4 bases and J by 5 bases, with 11 bases between them. The CDR3 runs 14 residues. CDR3 residues: CASSRAVTNEKLFF. The CDR3 bases are TGCGCCAGCAGCCGGGCCGTTACCAATGAAAAACTGTTTTTT.

The chain has TRBV5-4 and TRBJ2-6; D is tentatively TRBD1 or TRBD2 (5 bases each). The ends were cut back, 0 bases at V and 0 bases at J, with 13 bases in the middle. The germline V gene encodes CDR1 SGHNT and CDR2 YYREEE (reference sequence). This CDR3 has 18 residues. CDR3: CASSLAGTDSSGANVLTF. The DNA for the CDR3 is TGTGCCAGCAGCTTGGCTGGGACGGATAGCTCTGGGGCCAACGTCCTGACTTTC.

V usage is TRBV6-5 and J usage is TRBJ2-6, with 9 nucleotides matching TRBD1. V gave up 10 bases and J gave up 5 bases; unmatched junction bases: 9. CDR1 is MNHEY and CDR2 is SVGAGI in the germline V gene. The CDR3 has 15 residues. The CDR3: CATGPGQGRANVLTF. CDR3 coding DNA: TGTGCCACAGGGCCGGGACAGGGAAGGGCCAACGTCCTGACTTTC.

The CDR3 region has the DNA TGTGCCAGCAGCAAAGGAAGGCCGGGACAGAAGTACGAGCAGTACTTC. It specifies CASSKGRPGQKYEQYF. V gene TRBV21-1 combines with J gene TRBJ2-7; the DNA was not used to check the table's D call, TRBD1. TRBV21-1 corresponds to a pseudogene. This CDR3 is 16 amino acids long.

The chain carries TRBV5-1 and TRBJ1-2; tentatively, D is TRBD1 (5 bases). CDR1 and CDR2 from the germline V gene are SGHRS and YFSETQ. The CDR3 contains 15 residues. Trimming shortened V by 1 base and J by 6 bases, and 16 bases separated the two germline ends. The CDR3 spells CASSLNGGPENGYTF. The CDR3 coding sequence is TGCGCCAGCAGCTTGAATGGGGGACCAGAGAATGGCTACACCTTC.

This sequence joins TRBV2 and TRBJ1-5; D not resolved. Germline V gene lookup returns CDR1 SNHLY and CDR2 FYNNEI. Trimming pared 6 bases from V and 0 bases from J, leaving 9 bases between. The CDR3 runs to 14 residues. CDR3 loop: CASSVDHSNQPQHF. As DNA, the CDR3 is TGTGCCAGCAGCGTAGACCATAGCAATCAGCCCCAGCATTTT.

The chain recombines TRBV28 with TRBJ1-2; D not certain. Trimming took off 6 bases at V and 1 base at J, with 6 bases between the two ends. This CDR3 comprises 12 residues. The germline V gene has CDR1 MDHEN and CDR2 SYDVKM. CDR3 bases: TGTGCCAGCAGAGATTTTAACTATGGCTACACCTTC. Translating it yields CASRDFNYGYTF.

The chain has TRBV7-2 and TRBJ2-1, with TRBD2 identical over 7 bases. CDR1 and CDR2 from the germline V gene are SGHTA and FQGNSA. There are 19 residues in the CDR3. V lost 6 bases, J lost 7 bases, and 24 bases stayed unmatched. The CDR3 here is CASRNSGGLPPPEGNEQFF. The CDR3 DNA is TGTGCCAGCAGAAACTCGGGGGGACTTCCACCACCTGAGGGGAATGAGCAGTTCTTC.

The rearrangement joins TRBV29-1 to TRBJ1-4, with unresolved D. Looked up from germline, CDR1 is SQVTM and CDR2 is ANQGSEA. The CDR3 sequence is 13 residues long. The V gene lost 2 bases and the J gene lost 10 bases, with 14 bases spanning the gap. The CDR3 DNA reads TGCAGCGTTGAACGGAGGCCCTCTGGAAAACTGTTTTTT. Protein sequence: CSVERRPSGKLFF. The full variable domain, completed using reference TRBV29-1 and TRBJ1-4, is SAVISQKPSRDICQRGTSLTIQCQVDSQVTMMFWYRQQPGQSLTLIATANQGSEATYESGFVIDKFPISRPNLTFSTLTVSNMSPEDSSIYLCSVERRPSGKLFFGSGTQLSVL.

V and J are TRBV15 and TRBJ1-6, with D possibly being TRBD1 (6 bases). With 1 base removed from V and 10 bases from J, the gap between germline ends came to 17 bases. The CDR3 totals 16 residues. Per germline, CDR1 LNHNV and CDR2 YYDKDF (reference sequence). CDR3 region: CATSRVVGGGRSPLHF. The DNA of the CDR3 is TGTGCCACCAGCAGAGTAGTCGGGGGCGGGAGATCACCCCTCCACTTT.

The chain couples TRBV2 to TRBJ1-4; the D gene is possibly TRBD1 (5 bases). Germline V gene data show CDR1 as SNHLY and CDR2 as FYNNEI. Trimming stripped 10 bases from V and 11 bases from J, with 14 bases between. The CDR3 is 11 residues long. The CDR3 sequence: CATSSGGKLFF. As DNA, the CDR3 is TGTGCCACCAGCTCGGGGGGGAAACTGTTTTTT.

V is TRBV19 and J is TRBJ1-2; TRBD1 matches at 12 bases. Germline V lookup: CDR1 LNHDA, CDR2 SQIVND (reference sequence). Trimming at V came to 1 base and at J to 7 bases, leaving 7 bases not matched to a gene. The CDR3 consists of 16 residues. Here the CDR3 reads CASSIVGTGGSRGYTF. As DNA, the CDR3 is TGTGCCAGTAGTATAGTTGGGACAGGGGGCTCGCGTGGCTACACCTTC.

The chain employs TRBV7-8 and TRBJ2-7, with D perhaps assigned TRBD1 or TRBD2 (5 bases each). This CDR3 contains 12 residues. Germline V gene data show CDR1 as SGHVS and CDR2 as FQNEAQ. The V end was cut by 6 bases, the J end by 4 bases, with 10 bases between. The CDR3 here is CASSRDLYEQYF. The CDR3 bases are TGTGCCAGCAGTCGGGACCTTTACGAGCAGTACTTC.

V is TRBV12-5 and J is TRBJ2-1, with TRBD2 identical over 14 bases. Trimming removed 4 bases from V and 7 bases from J; junction bases left unmatched: 6. CDR1 is LGHNT and CDR2 is FRNRAP in the germline V gene. The CDR3 has 16 amino acids. As DNA, the CDR3 is TGTGCTAGTGGTTCCACCGGGACTAGCGGGAGAAATGAGCAGTTCTTC. Protein product: CASGSTGTSGRNEQFF.

The V gene is TRBV4-2, the J gene TRBJ1-5; no definite D call. Germline-derived CDR1 and CDR2 are LGHNA and YNFKEQ. Trimming removed 6 bases from V and 4 bases from J, with 7 bases in between. CDR3 size: 12 residues. As DNA, the CDR3 is TGTGCCAGCAGTGGGCTTAATCAGCCCCAGCATTTT. Translation gives CASSGLNQPQHF.

The table lists this clone with a count of one. The J gene is TRBJ2-4, the V gene TRBV4-1, with D unresolved. The germline V and J ends were trimmed by 1 base and 8 bases, with 9 bases remaining between them. There are 13 residues in the CDR3. The germline V gene encodes CDR1 MGHRA and CDR2 YSYEKL. This CDR3 is CASSQGLMDIQYF. The DNA for the CDR3 is TGCGCCAGCAGCCAAGGATTGATGGACATTCAGTACTTC.

The chain couples TRBV7-2 to TRBJ1-2; 7 bases align to TRBD1. Germline-derived CDR1 and CDR2 are SGHTA and FQGNSA. The CDR3 loop spans 15 amino acids. V shed 3 bases and J 8 bases; nucleotides not matched to a gene: 12. DNA for the CDR3: TGTGCCAGCAGCTTTTTGGGGGACAGTATCTGGGGCTACACCTTC. Translated, it gives CASSFLGDSIWGYTF.

The chain is built from TRBV7-2 and TRBJ2-7, with D possibly TRBD2 on 7 matching bases. Germline CDR1 is SGHTA and CDR2 is FQGNSA. V dropped 8 bases and J dropped 4 bases, with 24 bases sitting between them. This CDR3 comprises 16 residues. Here the CDR3 DNA reads TGTGCCAGCTCGATGGGGGGGGCGGAGGGAGAGTACGAGCAGTACTTC. This translates into CASSMGGAEGEYEQYF.

V gene TRBV19 combines with J gene TRBJ2-1; 12 nucleotides match TRBD2. Per the germline V gene, CDR1 is LNHDA and CDR2 is SQIVND (reference sequence). This CDR3 is built from 17 residues. With 6 bases clipped from V and 7 bases from J, the junction kept 13 bases outside the gene matches. CDR3 amino acids: CASRGPLGLAGLNEQFF. Written as DNA, the CDR3 is TGTGCCAGTAGGGGGCCCCTTGGACTAGCGGGATTGAATGAGCAGTTCTTC.

This clone came up once. The V and J genes are TRBV11-2 and TRBJ1-1; the match to TRBD1 covers 7 bases. Germline CDR1 reads SGHAT; CDR2 reads FQNNGV. The junction had 8 bases not matched to a gene; V was cut back by 5 bases and J by 2 bases. The CDR3 runs to 15 residues. CDR3 residues: CASSPGRQGNTEAFF. The CDR3 nucleotides read TGTGCCAGCAGCCCGGGGAGACAGGGAAACACTGAAGCTTTCTTT. The full variable domain, rest sourced from reference TRBV11-2 and TRBJ1-1, is EAGVAQSPRYKIIEKRQSVAFWCNPISGHATLYWYQQILGQGPKLLIQFQNNGVVDDSQLPKDRFSAERLKGVDSTLKIQPAKLEDSAVYLCASSPGRQGNTEAFFGQGTRLTVV.

This chain uses TRBV27 with TRBJ2-7; no clear D gene. CDR1 is MNHEY, CDR2 SMNVEV, per germline (reference sequence). The germline V and J ends were trimmed by 5 bases and 2 bases, with 10 bases remaining between them. The CDR3 consists of 13 residues. Here the CDR3 reads CASSPPGPYEQYF. As DNA, the CDR3 is TGTGCCAGCAGTCCCCCGGGCCCCTACGAGCAGTACTTC.

This chain links TRBV6-5 with TRBJ2-1; D unclear. The CDR3 loop spans 14 amino acids. The V end was cut by 0 bases, the J end by 7 bases, with 10 bases between. Germline V gives CDR1 MNHEY, CDR2 SVGAGI. The CDR3 reads CASSYSRMANEQFF. The CDR3 DNA sequence: TGTGCCAGCAGTTACTCGAGGATGGCAAATGAGCAGTTCTTC.

The chain has TRBV9 and TRBJ2-2, with 7 bases fitting TRBD2. There are 15 residues in the CDR3. Germline CDR1 and CDR2: SGDLS and YYNGEE. V was clipped by 2 bases and J by 6 bases; unmatched bases: 7. CDR3 bases: TGTGCCAGCAGCGTGGGACGGGAGGCAGCCGGGGAGCTGTTTTTT. Translation gives CASSVGREAAGELFF.

The chain links TRBV3-1 (or the pseudogene TRBV3-2) to TRBJ1-1; 9 positions match TRBD1. The V gene end was trimmed by 6 bases and the J gene end by 1 base; junction bases not matched to a gene: 9. CDR1 and CDR2 (germline): LGHDT, YNNKEL (reference sequence). The CDR3 covers 16 residues. This CDR3 is CASSKTGGARNTEAFF. The CDR3 nucleotides are TGTGCCAGCAGTAAAACAGGGGGCGCCCGGAACACTGAAGCTTTCTTT.

The chain uses TRBV7-9 and TRBJ1-2, with a weak D call TRBD1 (6 bases). Germline V gene sequence: CDR1 SEHNR, CDR2 FQNEAQ (reference sequence). V was shortened by 0 bases and J by 6 bases, with 17 bases between the two germline ends. This CDR3 is built from 16 residues. The CDR3 loop reads CASSLALTGPKNGYTF. The CDR3 DNA reads as TGTGCCAGCAGCTTAGCTTTGACAGGCCCGAAAAATGGCTACACCTTC.